This is a list of T cell receptor beta chains from one sample in a study of shared clonotypes between healthy human individuals. Assay: immunoSEQ multiplex PCR; the TCRdb copy retains only in-frame clones and omits some. The data contain about 820,000 clones, 80% to 95% of them singletons. Source material: naive CD8+ T cells sorted from blood. The receptor set was obtained from a man under 40 in good health. The CDR3 runs from the conserved cysteine through the conserved F or W. The D gene is left open where the match is weak. A clone size is listed for some rows: how often the clone was seen (once, few, many), or a class if it is expanded.

TRBV6-5	-	once	TRBJ1-4	CASSYSALGSEKLFF	TGTGCCAGCAGTTACTCTGCCCTGGGTTCTGAAAAACTGTTTTTT
TRBV5-5	-	-	TRBJ2-7	CASSIDGDEQYF	TGTGCCAGCAGCATTGACGGGGACGAGCAGTACTTC
TRBV28	-	-	TRBJ1-3	CASRSSHGISGNTIYF	TGTGCCAGCAGATCTTCCCACGGGATCTCTGGAAACACCATATATTTT
TRBV11-2	-	-	TRBJ2-5	CASSQHAGEVETQYF	TGTGCCAGCAGCCAACATGCGGGCGAGGTAGAGACCCAGTACTTC
TRBV5-1	TRBD2	-	TRBJ2-1	CASSVWAGTSELNEQFF	TGCGCCAGCAGTGTTTGGGCGGGGACTAGCGAATTGAATGAGCAGTTCTTC
TRBV9	-	-	TRBJ2-5	CASSVGGDPETQYF	TGTGCCAGCAGCGTAGGGGGGGATCCGGAGACCCAGTACTTC
TRBV25-1	-	-	TRBJ2-7	CASSSVDADYEQYF	TGTGCCAGCAGTTCCGTAGATGCCGACTACGAGCAGTACTTC
TRBV4-1	-	-	TRBJ2-1	CASSQEPSGTEQFF	TGCGCCAGCAGCCAAGAGCCGTCAGGGACTGAGCAGTTCTTC
TRBV2	-	-	TRBJ2-6	CASRAEIAGANVLTF	TGTGCCAGCAGGGCCGAGATAGCCGGGGCCAACGTCCTGACTTTC
TRBV29-1	TRBD1	-	TRBJ2-1	CSAPKDRVSYNEQFF	TGCAGCGCCCCCAAAGACAGGGTCTCCTACAATGAGCAGTTCTTC
TRBV5-1	-	-	TRBJ1-5	CASSLEWGLNQPQHF	TGCGCCAGCAGCTTGGAGTGGGGGCTTAATCAGCCCCAGCATTTT
TRBV7-8	TRBD2	-	TRBJ2-1	CASSLGTSGYNEQFF	TGTGCCAGCAGCTTGGGGACTAGCGGATACAATGAGCAGTTCTTC
TRBV5-1	-	-	TRBJ1-4	CASSLTEGSGEKLFF	TGCGCCAGCAGCTTGACGGAGGGGTCGGGCGAAAAACTGTTTTTT
TRBV4-2	TRBD2	-	TRBJ2-7	CASSQEVTSGSYEQYF	TGTGCCAGCAGCCAAGAGGTCACTAGCGGGAGCTACGAGCAGTACTTC
TRBV10-3	-	-	TRBJ2-4	CAISESISEGKNIQYF	TGTGCCATCAGTGAGTCGATTAGCGAGGGGAAAAACATTCAGTACTTC
TRBV9	-	-	TRBJ1-1	CASSVAPYHTEAFF	TGTGCCAGCAGCGTAGCTCCGTACCACACTGAAGCTTTCTTT
TRBV27	TRBD2	-	TRBJ2-7	CASSLSTSGSSYEQYF	TGTGCCAGCAGTTTATCGACTAGCGGGAGCTCCTACGAGCAGTACTTC
TRBV6-4	TRBD2	few	TRBJ2-1	CASSEGTSGINEQFF	TGTGCCAGCAGTGAAGGGACTAGCGGGATTAATGAGCAGTTCTTC
TRBV13	TRBD2	-	TRBJ2-1	CASSSALAGRDNEQFF	TGTGCCAGCAGCTCAGCACTAGCGGGCCGGGACAATGAGCAGTTCTTC
TRBV11-2	TRBD1	-	TRBJ2-5	CASRRDVEGAFQETQYF	TGTGCCAGCAGACGGGATGTCGAGGGGGCCTTCCAAGAGACCCAGTACTTC
TRBV5-5	TRBD2	-	TRBJ2-3	CASSSHLAGVIGGTDTQYF	TGTGCCAGCAGCTCGCACCTAGCGGGAGTGATAGGCGGCACAGATACGCAGTATTTT
TRBV19	-	-	TRBJ2-5	CASSTRDRGLETQYF	TGTGCCAGTAGTACTCGGGACCGGGGGTTAGAGACCCAGTACTTC
TRBV13	TRBD1	-	TRBJ2-5	CASSPGTGGQETQYF	TGTGCCAGCAGCCCCGGGACAGGGGGCCAAGAGACCCAGTACTTC
TRBV18	-	-	TRBJ2-3	CASSPSGSTDTQYF	TGTGCCAGCTCACCATCCGGGAGCACAGATACGCAGTATTTT
TRBV27	TRBD1	-	TRBJ2-3	CASIPKGAVTDTQYF	TGTGCCAGCATCCCTAAGGGGGCGGTCACAGATACGCAGTATTTT
TRBV7-8	TRBD1	-	TRBJ2-5	CASSFRDRGLRETQYF	TGTGCCAGCAGCTTCCGGGACAGGGGGCTTAGGGAGACCCAGTACTTC
TRBV5-5	-	-	TRBJ2-3	CACTEDGRVGDTQYF	TGTGCCTGCACAGAGGACGGGCGGGTTGGAGATACGCAGTATTTT
TRBV19	TRBD2	-	TRBJ2-5	CASSIGLGLAAQETQYF	TGTGCCAGTAGTATAGGCCTGGGACTAGCGGCACAAGAGACCCAGTACTTC
TRBV9	-	-	TRBJ1-1	CASSVGTGVGTEAFF	TGTGCCAGCAGCGTAGGAACTGGGGTGGGCACTGAAGCTTTCTTT
TRBV6-1	-	-	TRBJ1-1	CASRNRMWTEAFF	TGTGCCAGCAGAAACAGGATGTGGACTGAAGCTTTCTTT
TRBV10-3	TRBD1	once	TRBJ2-7	CAARTGAYEQYF	TGTGCCGCACGGACAGGAGCCTACGAGCAGTACTTC
TRBV29-1	-	-	TRBJ2-7	CSAEVPNVVSGQSSYEQYF	TGCAGCGCAGAAGTCCCGAACGTCGTTTCAGGTCAATCTTCCTACGAGCAGTACTTC
TRBV4-1	-	-	TRBJ1-1	CASSATQTSYNTEAFF	TGCGCCAGCAGCGCAACGCAGACATCCTATAACACTGAAGCTTTCTTT
TRBV13	-	-	TRBJ2-1	CASSLWGIPNNEQFF	TGTGCCAGCAGCTTATGGGGGATTCCCAACAATGAGCAGTTCTTC
TRBV6-5	TRBD1	-	TRBJ2-5	CASTQQGAIETQYF	TGTGCCAGCACCCAACAGGGGGCTATAGAGACCCAGTACTTC
TRBV2	-	-	TRBJ1-1	CASSEARGMNTEAFF	TGTGCCAGCAGTGAAGCGCGGGGAATGAACACTGAAGCTTTCTTT
TRBV10-3	TRBD2	-	TRBJ2-1	CAISDGGSDNEQFF	TGTGCCATCAGTGATGGCGGGAGTGACAATGAGCAGTTCTTC
TRBV11-2	TRBD2	-	TRBJ2-1	CASSSFTSAAGFSNEQFF	TGTGCCAGCAGCTCATTTACTAGCGCGGCGGGATTCTCGAATGAGCAGTTCTTC
TRBV29-1	-	-	TRBJ2-3	CSVEDKTITDTQYF	TGCAGCGTTGAGGACAAGACTATCACAGATACGCAGTATTTT